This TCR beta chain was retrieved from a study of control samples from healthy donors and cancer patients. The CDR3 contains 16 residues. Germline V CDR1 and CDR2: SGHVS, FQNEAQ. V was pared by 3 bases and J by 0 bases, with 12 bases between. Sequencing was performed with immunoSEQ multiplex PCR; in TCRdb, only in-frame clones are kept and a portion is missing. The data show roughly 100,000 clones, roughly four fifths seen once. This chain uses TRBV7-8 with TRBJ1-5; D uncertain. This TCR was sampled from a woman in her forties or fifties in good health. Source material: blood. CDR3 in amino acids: CASSFGGFNSNQPQHF. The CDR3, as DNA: TGTGCCAGCAGCTTTGGTGGGTTTAATAGCAATCAGCCCCAGCATTTT.